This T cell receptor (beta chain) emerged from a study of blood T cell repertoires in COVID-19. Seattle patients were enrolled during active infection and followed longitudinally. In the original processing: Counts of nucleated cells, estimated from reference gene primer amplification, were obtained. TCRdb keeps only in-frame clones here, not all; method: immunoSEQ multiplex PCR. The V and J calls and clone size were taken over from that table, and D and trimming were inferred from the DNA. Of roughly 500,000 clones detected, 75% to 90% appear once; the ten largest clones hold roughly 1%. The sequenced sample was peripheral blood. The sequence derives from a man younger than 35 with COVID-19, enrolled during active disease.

CDR3 protein: CAISESGLYEQYF. CDR3 bases: TGTGCCATCAGTGAGTCTGGACTCTACGAGCAGTACTTC. The chain is built from TRBV10-3 and TRBJ2-7; D is possibly TRBD2 (5 bases). Trimming took off 0 bases at V and 3 bases at J, with 6 bases between the two ends. CDR1 is ENHRY, CDR2 SYGVKD, per germline. This CDR3 has 13 amino acids.